These T cell receptor beta chains were read from a single sample in a study of T cell responses to AZD1222 COVID-19 vaccine. The repertoire was sequenced with immunoSEQ multiplex PCR; TCRdb's copy has only in-frame clones and lacks some. The sample records about 83,000 clones, 86% being singletons. The specimen was peripheral blood, collected on day 0 of AZD1222 vaccination. The origin of the receptors is an adult in good health. Each CDR3 is given with its conserved first and last residue. Fields, in order: J gene, V gene, D gene, clone size, CDR3 DNA, CDR3 protein. D genes are given only for firm matches. Part of the rows lack a size; the others show once, few, many or a class for expanded clones.

J gene: TRBJ1-1; V gene: TRBV3-1/TRBV3-2; D gene: -; clone size: -; CDR3 DNA: TGTGCCAGCAGCCCCCTGGGACGGCTGAACACTGAAGCTTTCTTT; CDR3 protein: CASSPLGRLNTEAFF
J gene: TRBJ1-1; V gene: TRBV5-6; D gene: -; clone size: few; CDR3 DNA: TGTGCCAGCAGCTTGAGAGGGGTCACGAACACTGAAGCTTTCTTT; CDR3 protein: CASSLRGVTNTEAFF
J gene: TRBJ1-5; V gene: TRBV6-5; D gene: -; clone size: -; CDR3 DNA: TGTGCCAGCAGTTACTCGGCCAGCGGAGAGGGTCAGCCCCAGCATTTT; CDR3 protein: CASSYSASGEGQPQHF
J gene: TRBJ2-1; V gene: TRBV6-5; D gene: -; clone size: -; CDR3 DNA: TGTGCCAGCAGGCCTAGCGAGTACAATGAGCAGTTCTTC; CDR3 protein: CASRPSEYNEQFF
J gene: TRBJ2-7; V gene: TRBV11-2; D gene: -; clone size: few; CDR3 DNA: TGTGCCAGCAGCTCACTTGGGCAGGGTCGGAACGAGCAGTACTTC; CDR3 protein: CASSSLGQGRNEQYF
J gene: TRBJ2-1; V gene: TRBV4-2; D gene: TRBD2; clone size: -; CDR3 DNA: TGTGCCAGCAGCCAAGGCGGGACTAGCTCCTACAATGAGCAGTTCTTC; CDR3 protein: CASSQGGTSSYNEQFF
J gene: TRBJ1-5; V gene: TRBV3-1/TRBV3-2; D gene: -; clone size: -; CDR3 DNA: TGTGCCAGCAGCCAAGTCTATAGCAATCAGCCCCAGCATTTT; CDR3 protein: CASSQVYSNQPQHF
J gene: TRBJ2-1; V gene: TRBV7-2; D gene: TRBD2; clone size: -; CDR3 DNA: TGTGCCAGCAGCCCTCGACTAGCGGGAGGGGATGAGCAGTTCTTC; CDR3 protein: CASSPRLAGGDEQFF
J gene: TRBJ1-4; V gene: TRBV27; D gene: -; clone size: once; CDR3 DNA: TGTGCCAGCAGTCTCCGACGGACGGGGGAAAAACTGTTTTTT; CDR3 protein: CASSLRRTGEKLFF
J gene: TRBJ1-4; V gene: TRBV30; D gene: TRBD1; clone size: few; CDR3 DNA: TGTGCCTGGGGACAGGGGGCAGAAAAACTGTTTTTT; CDR3 protein: CAWGQGAEKLFF
J gene: TRBJ2-7; V gene: TRBV12-3/TRBV12-4; D gene: -; clone size: -; CDR3 DNA: TGTGCCAGCAGGGCCGCCGTCTCCTACGAGCAGTACTTC; CDR3 protein: CASRAAVSYEQYF
J gene: TRBJ1-4; V gene: TRBV29-1; D gene: -; clone size: -; CDR3 DNA: TGCAGCGTTGAAGGTTCCATTAATGCCGGGGGTGAAAAACTGTTTTTT; CDR3 protein: CSVEGSINAGGEKLFF
J gene: TRBJ1-1; V gene: TRBV11-2; D gene: -; clone size: -; CDR3 DNA: TGTGCCAGCAGCTTCCCGACGTGGAACACTGAAGCTTTCTTT; CDR3 protein: CASSFPTWNTEAFF
J gene: TRBJ2-7; V gene: TRBV6-5; D gene: -; clone size: -; CDR3 DNA: TGTGCCAGCAGCCAAGTCTCCTACGAGCAGTACTTC; CDR3 protein: CASSQVSYEQYF
J gene: TRBJ1-3; V gene: TRBV14; D gene: TRBD1; clone size: -; CDR3 DNA: TGTGCCAGCAGCCAAGCCGTGACGACAGGGGCCACCTCTGGAAACACCATATATTTT; CDR3 protein: CASSQAVTTGATSGNTIYF
J gene: TRBJ1-5; V gene: TRBV3-1/TRBV3-2; D gene: -; clone size: -; CDR3 DNA: TGTGCCAGCAGCCAAGCGGGTCAGCCCCAGCATTTT; CDR3 protein: CASSQAGQPQHF
J gene: TRBJ2-7; V gene: TRBV6-5; D gene: TRBD2; clone size: once; CDR3 DNA: TGTGCCAGCAGAGACACACCGGGACTAGCAAGCGAGCAGTACTTC; CDR3 protein: CASRDTPGLASEQYF
J gene: TRBJ2-7; V gene: TRBV6-2/TRBV6-3; D gene: TRBD2; clone size: -; CDR3 DNA: TGTGCCAGCAGCCCAATGGGACTAGGGGCATACGAGCAGTACTTC; CDR3 protein: CASSPMGLGAYEQYF
J gene: TRBJ2-2; V gene: TRBV5-1; D gene: -; clone size: -; CDR3 DNA: TGCGCCAGCAGCCCCACCCGGACATTGAACACCGGGGAGCTGTTTTTT; CDR3 protein: CASSPTRTLNTGELFF
J gene: TRBJ2-1; V gene: TRBV5-1; D gene: -; clone size: -; CDR3 DNA: TGCGCCAGCAGCTTGACCGCGATGAATGAGCAGTTCTTC; CDR3 protein: CASSLTAMNEQFF
J gene: TRBJ1-4; V gene: TRBV7-6; D gene: -; clone size: -; CDR3 DNA: TGTGCCAGCAGCTTAGTGGGTGACGCGGGGGGAAAACTGTTTTTT; CDR3 protein: CASSLVGDAGGKLFF
J gene: TRBJ2-5; V gene: TRBV5-1; D gene: -; clone size: -; CDR3 DNA: TGCGCCAGCAGCTGGGGTGAGTCGACCCAGTACTTC; CDR3 protein: CASSWGESTQYF
J gene: TRBJ1-1; V gene: TRBV19; D gene: -; clone size: -; CDR3 DNA: TGTGCCAGTAGTTACTCGGGAGGGCCTGAAGCTTTCTTT; CDR3 protein: CASSYSGGPEAFF
J gene: TRBJ1-2; V gene: TRBV29-1; D gene: -; clone size: -; CDR3 DNA: TGCAGCGTTGAGCCCGGAAACATTATGGACACCCCCTATGGCTACACCTTC; CDR3 protein: CSVEPGNIMDTPYGYTF
J gene: TRBJ2-7; V gene: TRBV5-5; D gene: -; clone size: -; CDR3 DNA: TGTGCCAGCAGCCGCCATCAGACAGATATCACGCCCTACGAGCAGTACTTC; CDR3 protein: CASSRHQTDITPYEQYF
J gene: TRBJ2-1; V gene: TRBV6-5; D gene: -; clone size: -; CDR3 DNA: TGTGCCAGCAGAACCGGGACCGTCGACTTCTTC; CDR3 protein: CASRTGTVDFF
J gene: TRBJ1-1; V gene: TRBV3-1/TRBV3-2; D gene: -; clone size: -; CDR3 DNA: TGTGCCAGCAGCCTGGCCAAGAACACTGAAGCTTTCTTT; CDR3 protein: CASSLAKNTEAFF
J gene: TRBJ2-3; V gene: TRBV9; D gene: -; clone size: -; CDR3 DNA: TGTGCCAGCAGCGTGCGGCAGGGAGTTCCAGATACGCAGTATTTT; CDR3 protein: CASSVRQGVPDTQYF
J gene: TRBJ1-1; V gene: TRBV12-5; D gene: TRBD1; clone size: -; CDR3 DNA: TGTGCTAGTGGTCCCGGGACAGGGAACACTGAAGCTTTCTTT; CDR3 protein: CASGPGTGNTEAFF
J gene: TRBJ1-3; V gene: TRBV7-6; D gene: -; clone size: -; CDR3 DNA: TGTGCCAGCAGCCTCGGGACCTCTGGAAACACCATATATTTT; CDR3 protein: CASSLGTSGNTIYF
J gene: TRBJ2-5; V gene: TRBV5-6; D gene: -; clone size: -; CDR3 DNA: TGTGCCAGCAGCTTACCCTTAGGGACCCAGTACTTC; CDR3 protein: CASSLPLGTQYF
J gene: TRBJ1-2; V gene: TRBV20-1; D gene: -; clone size: -; CDR3 DNA: TGCAGTGCTAGTCTGCGGGATGGCTACACCTTC; CDR3 protein: CSASLRDGYTF
J gene: TRBJ2-7; V gene: TRBV10-2; D gene: TRBD1; clone size: -; CDR3 DNA: TGCGCCAGCAGTTCCGGGACAGGGGGCGAGCAGTACTTC; CDR3 protein: CASSSGTGGEQYF
J gene: TRBJ1-1; V gene: TRBV11-2; D gene: -; clone size: few; CDR3 DNA: TGTGCCAGCAGCCCCATGGGGGCCAGGGGTAGGAGGAACACTGAAGCTTTCTTT; CDR3 protein: CASSPMGARGRRNTEAFF
J gene: TRBJ2-1; V gene: TRBV6-1; D gene: -; clone size: -; CDR3 DNA: TGTGCCAGCAGTGAAGGGGGGTACCGCAAATCATACAATGAGCAGTTCTTC; CDR3 protein: CASSEGGYRKSYNEQFF
J gene: TRBJ2-2; V gene: TRBV19; D gene: TRBD1; clone size: -; CDR3 DNA: TGTGCCAGTAGTTCCACAGGGGGCGCCGGTACCGGGGAGCTGTTTTTT; CDR3 protein: CASSSTGGAGTGELFF
J gene: TRBJ2-3; V gene: TRBV29-1; D gene: -; clone size: -; CDR3 DNA: TGCAGCGTCACTATCAGCACAGATACGCAGTATTTT; CDR3 protein: CSVTISTDTQYF
J gene: TRBJ1-2; V gene: TRBV19; D gene: -; clone size: -; CDR3 DNA: TGTGCCAGTAGTATATCAGTCTATGGCTACACCTTC; CDR3 protein: CASSISVYGYTF
J gene: TRBJ2-1; V gene: TRBV24-1; D gene: TRBD2; clone size: -; CDR3 DNA: TGTGCCACCAGTGATTTAGCGGGAAACAATGAGCAGTTCTTC; CDR3 protein: CATSDLAGNNEQFF
J gene: TRBJ2-5; V gene: TRBV7-7; D gene: TRBD1; clone size: once; CDR3 DNA: TGTGCTAGCAGCTTAGGGGACAGGGAAGCGGAGACCCAGTACTTC; CDR3 protein: CASSLGDREAETQYF
J gene: TRBJ1-3; V gene: TRBV9; D gene: -; clone size: -; CDR3 DNA: TGTGCCAGCAGCCCGGGGACGGGCTCTGGAAACACCATATATTTT; CDR3 protein: CASSPGTGSGNTIYF
J gene: TRBJ2-3; V gene: TRBV5-8; D gene: TRBD2; clone size: -; CDR3 DNA: TGTGCCAGCAGCTGGGCTAGCGGGAGAACAGATACGCAGTATTTT; CDR3 protein: CASSWASGRTDTQYF
J gene: TRBJ2-7; V gene: TRBV6-1; D gene: TRBD2; clone size: -; CDR3 DNA: TGTGCCAGCAGTGAAGCACGCGGGGGAACCTACGAGCAGTACTTC; CDR3 protein: CASSEARGGTYEQYF
J gene: TRBJ2-3; V gene: TRBV11-2; D gene: TRBD1; clone size: -; CDR3 DNA: TGTGCCAGCAGCTTTACGACAGGGGGCAAGGCAGATACGCAGTATTTT; CDR3 protein: CASSFTTGGKADTQYF
J gene: TRBJ1-4; V gene: TRBV5-4; D gene: -; clone size: -; CDR3 DNA: TGTGCCAGCAGCTCAGGGCCAACATCAACTAATGAAAAACTGTTTTTT; CDR3 protein: CASSSGPTSTNEKLFF
J gene: TRBJ2-5; V gene: TRBV24-1; D gene: -; clone size: -; CDR3 DNA: TGTGCCACCAGTGATGGAGAGACCCAGTACTTC; CDR3 protein: CATSDGETQYF
J gene: TRBJ1-5; V gene: TRBV18; D gene: -; clone size: -; CDR3 DNA: TGTGCCAGCTCACCACCAGGAGGGGATCAGCCCCAGCATTTT; CDR3 protein: CASSPPGGDQPQHF
J gene: TRBJ2-1; V gene: TRBV5-1; D gene: -; clone size: -; CDR3 DNA: TGCGCCAGCAGCTTGGCCGACGGATATGAGCAGTTCTTC; CDR3 protein: CASSLADGYEQFF
J gene: TRBJ1-2; V gene: TRBV3-1/TRBV3-2; D gene: -; clone size: -; CDR3 DNA: TGTGCCAGCAGCGGGTATTGGGGTCTCTATGGCTACACCTTC; CDR3 protein: CASSGYWGLYGYTF